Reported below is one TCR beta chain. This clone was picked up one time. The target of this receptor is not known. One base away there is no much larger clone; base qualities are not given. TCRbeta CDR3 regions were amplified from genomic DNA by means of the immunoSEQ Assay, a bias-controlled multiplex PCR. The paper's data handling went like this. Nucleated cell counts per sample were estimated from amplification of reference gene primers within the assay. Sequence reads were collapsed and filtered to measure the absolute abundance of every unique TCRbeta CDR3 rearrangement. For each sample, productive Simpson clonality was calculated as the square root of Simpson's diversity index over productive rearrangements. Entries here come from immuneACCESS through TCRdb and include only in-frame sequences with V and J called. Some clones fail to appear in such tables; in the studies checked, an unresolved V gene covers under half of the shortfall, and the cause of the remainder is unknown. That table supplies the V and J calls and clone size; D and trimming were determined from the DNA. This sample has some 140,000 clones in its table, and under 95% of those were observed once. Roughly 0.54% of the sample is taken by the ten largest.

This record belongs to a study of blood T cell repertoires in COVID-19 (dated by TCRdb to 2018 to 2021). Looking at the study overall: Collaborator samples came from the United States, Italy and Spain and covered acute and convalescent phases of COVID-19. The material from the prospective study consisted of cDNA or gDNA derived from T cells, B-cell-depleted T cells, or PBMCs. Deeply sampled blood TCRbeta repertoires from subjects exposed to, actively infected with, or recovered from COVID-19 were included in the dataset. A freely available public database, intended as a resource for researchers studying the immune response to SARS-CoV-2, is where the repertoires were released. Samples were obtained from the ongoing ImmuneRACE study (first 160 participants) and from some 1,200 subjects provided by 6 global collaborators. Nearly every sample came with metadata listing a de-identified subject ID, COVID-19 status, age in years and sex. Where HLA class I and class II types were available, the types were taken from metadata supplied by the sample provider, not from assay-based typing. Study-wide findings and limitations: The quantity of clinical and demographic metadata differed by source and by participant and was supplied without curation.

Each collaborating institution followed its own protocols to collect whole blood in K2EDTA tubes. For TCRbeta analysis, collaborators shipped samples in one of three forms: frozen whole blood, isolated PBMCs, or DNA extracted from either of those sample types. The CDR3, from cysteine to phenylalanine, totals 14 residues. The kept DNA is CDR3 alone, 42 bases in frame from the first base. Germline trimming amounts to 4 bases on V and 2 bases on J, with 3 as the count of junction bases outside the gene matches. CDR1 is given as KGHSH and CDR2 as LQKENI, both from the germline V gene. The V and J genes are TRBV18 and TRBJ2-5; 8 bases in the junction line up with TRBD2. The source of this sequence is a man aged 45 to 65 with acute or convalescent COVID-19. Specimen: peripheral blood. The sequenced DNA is TGTGCCAGCTCACAGTCTAGCGGGCAAGAGACCCAGTACTTC. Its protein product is CASSQSSGQETQYF.